The 11 T cell receptor beta chains below come from one sample, sequenced in a study of T cells in localized non-small cell lung cancer. Sequenced by immunoSEQ multiplex PCR; TCRdb stores in-frame clones only, minus some. The repertoire includes a few thousand clones, 39% of them detected once, and around 8.4% sits in the top ten. The source was normal lung tissue next to the tumor, collected before any cancer treatment. These receptors originate from a woman between 40 and 69 years old with stage I lung adenocarcinoma.

This chain joins TRBV18 and TRBJ2-7; 9 nucleotides line up with TRBD1. V shed 5 bases, J shed 6 bases, and the junction held 11 bases outside the gene matches. The germline V gene has CDR1 KGHSH and CDR2 LQKENI. The CDR3 consists of 15 residues. The CDR3 coding sequence is TGTGCCAGCTCAACGTTCTTCGCGACAGGGGGCGAGCAGTACTTC. This sequence encodes CASSTFFATGGEQYF.

The chain recombines TRBV28 with TRBJ1-3; 7 bases fit TRBD1. The CDR3 spans 15 residues. Germline assignment: CDR1 MDHEN and CDR2 SYDVKM. The V gene end was trimmed by 3 bases and the J gene end by 2 bases; junction bases not matched to a gene: 4. Written as DNA, the CDR3 is TGTGCCAGCAGTTTGGGGGGGACAGCTGGAAACACCATATATTTT. Amino acids: CASSLGGTAGNTIYF.

This sequence joins TRBV19 and TRBJ2-1; 7 bases are a match to TRBD2. V was clipped by 7 bases and J by 10 bases; unmatched bases: 13. Germline V gives CDR1 LNHDA, CDR2 SQIVND (reference sequence). CDR3 length: 14 amino acids. The CDR3 DNA reads as TGTGCCAGTACCATAGGGGCGGGAGAAAAAGAGCAGTTCTTC. Translation gives CASTIGAGEKEQFF.

The V gene is TRBV11-3, the J gene TRBJ2-5, with 9 bases aligning to TRBD2. The CDR3 covers 17 residues. With 4 bases clipped from V and 2 bases from J, the junction kept 11 bases outside the gene matches. Germline V gives CDR1 SGHNT, CDR2 YENEEA. CDR3 sequence (DNA): TGTGCCAGCAGCTCCTTGCGACTAGCGGACAAACAAGAGACCCAGTACTTC. Its translation: CASSSLRLADKQETQYF.

The J gene is TRBJ2-7, the V gene TRBV12-5; TRBD2 matches at 10 bases. CDR3 length: 18 amino acids. CDR1 is LGHNT and CDR2 is FRNRAP in the germline V gene. V lost 0 bases to trimming and J lost 3 bases; unmatched junction nucleotides: 11. CDR3: CASGLVRLTPSGSYEQYF. The CDR3, as DNA: TGTGCTAGTGGTTTGGTACGGTTGACGCCTAGCGGGAGCTACGAGCAGTACTTC. Looking up the rest from reference TRBV12-5 and TRBJ2-7 gives the full variable domain: DARVTQTPRHKVTEMGQEVTMRCQPILGHNTVFWYRQTMMQGLELLAYFRNRAPLDDSGMPKDRFSAEMPDATLATLKIQPSEPRDSAVYFCASGLVRLTPSGSYEQYFGPGTRLTVT.

In this sample, this clone turned up a few times. The V gene is TRBV28, the J gene TRBJ1-2, with D unresolved. Trimming shortened V by 3 bases and J by 7 bases, and 12 bases separated the two germline ends. CDR1 is MDHEN, CDR2 SYDVKM, per germline. The CDR3 runs 13 residues. The CDR3 region has the DNA TGTGCCAGCAGTTTGGTCCCAGACCGTGGCTACACCTTC. Translated, it gives CASSLVPDRGYTF.

This clone is medium-sized within its sample. This sequence joins TRBV4-1 and TRBJ2-6; D not certain. The CDR3 spans 19 residues. The V end was cut by 0 bases, the J end by 0 bases, with 15 bases between. The germline V gene encodes CDR1 MGHRA and CDR2 YSYEKL. The DNA of the CDR3 is TGCGCCAGCAGCCAAGATTTCAGCGCCGGAACCTCTGGGGCCAACGTCCTGACTTTC. Protein sequence: CASSQDFSAGTSGANVLTF.

By proportion, this clone is large (0.1 to 1%). The rearrangement joins TRBV30 to TRBJ2-1, with 9 bases identical to TRBD2. CDR3 length equals 16 residues. The germline V gene encodes CDR1 GTSNPN and CDR2 SVGIG (reference sequence). Trimming took 2 bases from V and 4 from J; bases not matched to a gene: 9. Here the CDR3 reads CAWSCHGLARYNEQFF. The CDR3 DNA is TGTGCCTGGAGTTGCCACGGACTAGCGAGATACAATGAGCAGTTCTTC.

This chain connects TRBV29-1 to TRBJ2-4; D might be TRBD1 or TRBD2, each matching 5 bases. CDR3 size: 13 residues. Germline values: CDR1 SQVTM, CDR2 ANQGSEA. Trimming removed 3 bases from V and 2 bases from J, with 8 bases in between. Written as DNA, the CDR3 is TGCAGCGTTGAGGGGGTAACCAAAAACATTCAGTACTTC. It yields the protein CSVEGVTKNIQYF.

The J gene is TRBJ2-5, the V gene TRBV5-1; 7 nucleotides match TRBD2. Per the germline V gene, CDR1 is SGHRS and CDR2 is YFSETQ. V lost 4 bases to trimming and J lost 7 bases; unmatched junction nucleotides: 10. The length of the CDR3 is 14 residues. CDR3 loop: CASSDPGGGGTQYF. The DNA of the CDR3 is TGCGCCAGCAGCGACCCGGGAGGTGGCGGGACCCAGTACTTC.

This sequence joins TRBV6-8 and TRBJ2-1; 15 nucleotides align to TRBD2. V gave up 8 bases and J gave up 9 bases; unmatched junction bases: 8. Germline lookup yields CDR1 MNHGY and CDR2 SAAAGT. The length of the CDR3 is 15 residues. For the CDR3, the DNA is TGTGCCAGCGGGGGGACTAGCGGGAGGAGGGGTGAGCAGTTCTTC. It translates to CASGGTSGRRGEQFF.